This TCR beta chain was found in a study of T cell repertoires in cytomegalovirus infection. Findings of the study overall: Dominating the ex vivo response were TCR beta clonotypes that were CMV-specific and HLA-C-restricted. Carriage of CMV together with the relevant HLA was identifiable through cumulative public TCR beta family frequency.

This clonotype was seen many times. The antigen is unknown. From germline, CDR1 is SGHVS and CDR2 FNYEAQ. The length of the CDR3 is 16 residues. J lost 6 bases, V lost 0 bases, and 7 bases had no gene match. Via MiXCR, TCRdb re-called the reads, giving one row per CDR3 protein. The sample lists some 300,000 distinct CDR3 sequences, approximately 14% occurring once. The sequenced material came from PBMCs. V usage is TRBV7-6 and J usage is TRBJ2-4, with 8 positions matching TRBD1. This clonotype was obtained from a human donor in good health (CMV status not recorded). Some clones in this sample may be carry-over from other donors' samples. The CDR3 sequence is CASSLAQGAWGNIQYF. The CDR3 DNA sequence: TGTGCCAGCAGCTTAGCGCAGGGGGCCTGGGGAAACATTCAGTACTTC.